These 21 T cell receptor beta chains were all obtained from the same sample, sequenced in a study of blood T cells in healthy people across ages. Then a second PCR, running roughly 7 to 11 cycles, was carried out with a sample-barcoded 5' primer and a J-beta primer mix. TCRdb called the 5' RACE reads again in MiXCR, with one record for every CDR3 protein. The data contain about 650,000 distinct CDR3 sequences, approximately 52% of them singletons. The specimen was blood. The receptors shown here come from a woman aged 80 or over in good health.

This clonotype has at least ten counts. V is TRBV12-3 or TRBV12-4 and J is TRBJ1-2, with 7 nucleotides matching TRBD1. This CDR3 has 14 residues. Trimming removed 5 bases from V and 7 bases from J; junction bases left unmatched: 10. CDR3 bases: TGTGCCAGCAGTCTCCATACGAACAGGGGTGGCTACACCTTC. Translation: CASSLHTNRGGYTF.

This clonotype occurred many times. The chain carries TRBV29-1 and TRBJ2-1; D is ambiguous. Trimming removed 4 bases from V and 7 bases from J, with 17 bases in between. Germline CDR1 SQVTM, CDR2 ANQGSEA. The CDR3 runs to 14 residues. Here the CDR3 reads CSVAQGGMRNEQFF. For the CDR3, the DNA is TGCAGCGTTGCACAAGGTGGGATGCGAAATGAGCAGTTCTTC.

The gene calls are TRBV6-2 or TRBV6-3 and TRBJ1-2, with D possibly being TRBD1 (6 bases). The V and J ends lost 6 bases and 5 bases respectively, with 13 bases between them. This CDR3 has 13 residues. Per the germline V gene, CDR1 is MNHEY and CDR2 is SVGEGT. The CDR3 loop reads CASSLDGQYGYTF. CDR3 DNA: TGTGCCAGCAGCCTCGATGGACAGTATGGCTACACCTTC.

This chain links TRBV20-1 with TRBJ2-5; 9 nucleotides match TRBD2. CDR3 size: 16 residues. The junction had 16 bases not matched to a gene; V was cut back by 6 bases and J by 5 bases. CDR1 is DFQATT, CDR2 SNEGSKA, per germline (reference sequence). CDR3 residues: CSAPKTRGRVRETQYF. The DNA for the CDR3 is TGCAGTGCCCCTAAGACTCGCGGGAGGGTCCGGGAGACCCAGTACTTC.

This clonotype was counted once. This chain links TRBV12-3 or TRBV12-4 with TRBJ2-1; D gene uncertain. This CDR3 is 11 amino acids long. V was trimmed by 6 bases and J by 6 bases, leaving 6 bases between them. This CDR3 is CASSWRNEQFF. DNA of the CDR3: TGTGCCAGCAGCTGGCGCAATGAGCAGTTCTTC.

The chain couples TRBV28 to TRBJ1-5; D gene unclear. The CDR3 is 11 residues long. V dropped 7 bases and J dropped 5 bases, with 6 bases sitting between them. The germline V gene encodes CDR1 MDHEN and CDR2 SYDVKM. The CDR3 coding sequence is TGTGCCAGCACCCGGGATCAGCCCCAGCATTTT. As protein: CASTRDQPQHF.

The chain links TRBV3-1 to TRBJ2-1; 8 bases match TRBD2. This CDR3 spans 15 amino acids. Germline lookup yields CDR1 LGHDT and CDR2 YNNKEL (reference sequence). V gave up 2 bases and J gave up 9 bases; unmatched junction bases: 9. The CDR3 DNA reads as TGTGCCAGCAGCCAATCCGGGACTAGTTCCAGTGAGCAGTTCTTC. It yields the protein CASSQSGTSSSEQFF.

V usage is TRBV7-9 and J usage is TRBJ2-3; no clear D gene. The CDR3 has 20 residues. Per germline, CDR1 SEHNR and CDR2 FQNEAQ (reference sequence). Trimming removed 0 bases at V and 4 bases at J, with 26 bases between. CDR3: CASSLAPQTRQRHSSDTQYF. The CDR3 DNA reads TGTGCCAGCAGCTTAGCCCCTCAAACCAGGCAGAGGCATTCGTCAGATACGCAGTATTTT.

Comments on this clonotype: One base away lies a much larger clone, so this may be a sequencing read error. The chain has TRBV11-2 and TRBJ2-5, with 7 positions matching TRBD2. This CDR3 has 15 amino acids. The germline gives CDR1 SGHAT, CDR2 FQNNGV. Trimming removed 1 base from V and 11 bases from J; junction bases left unmatched: 13. Here the CDR3 DNA reads TGTGCCAGCAGCTTAGCGGGGGGAAGCTGGAATGAGCAGTACTTC. Residues: CASSLAGGSWNEQYF.

This clonotype was picked up many times. The chain's CDR3 is CASSQWNEQFF. In nucleotides, the CDR3 is TGTGCCAGCAGCCAATGGAATGAGCAGTTCTTC. The chain uses TRBV2 and TRBJ2-1, with no clear D. Trimming took off 6 bases at V and 7 bases at J, with 7 bases between the two ends. Germline values: CDR1 SNHLY, CDR2 FYNNEI. This CDR3 contains 11 residues.

V usage is TRBV6-1 and J usage is TRBJ2-7, with D perhaps TRBD1 (6 bases). V shed 8 bases and J shed 2 bases, with 16 bases lying between them. The germline gives CDR1 MNHNS, CDR2 SASEGT. The CDR3 is made up of 14 amino acids. This CDR3 reads CASGYTGLTYEQYF. The CDR3 DNA reads as TGTGCCAGCGGATATACAGGGTTGACCTACGAGCAGTACTTC.

This clonotype was counted many times. The chain combines TRBV20-1 with TRBJ2-3, with 9 bases aligning to TRBD1. J lost 5 bases, V lost 3 bases, and 9 bases had no gene match. The germline gives CDR1 DFQATT, CDR2 SNEGSKA (reference sequence). This CDR3 is 15 amino acids long. As DNA, the CDR3 is TGCAGTGCTAGGAGCCCGGGACAGGGCAGAGATACGCAGTATTTT. It specifies CSARSPGQGRDTQYF.

This clonotype was observed once. This chain links TRBV29-1 with TRBJ2-1, with 11 nucleotides matching TRBD2. The germline gives CDR1 SQVTM, CDR2 ANQGSEA. The CDR3 spans 15 residues. V was clipped by 2 bases and J by 10 bases; unmatched bases: 10. The CDR3 is CSVEPTSGRSKEQFF. The CDR3, as DNA: TGCAGCGTTGAACCTACTAGCGGGAGATCAAAGGAGCAGTTCTTC.

This clonotype was detected only a few times. Just one base apart from a much larger clone, this may be a read error. The chain recombines TRBV29-1 with TRBJ2-1; possible D gene TRBD1, 7 bases. The J call may not be correct, given that the DNA end is closer to TRBJ2-7. Germline V lookup: CDR1 SQVTM, CDR2 ANQGSEA. There are 14 residues in the CDR3. The CDR3 bases are TGCAGCGGCGGGGACAGCCTCACCTACAATGAGCAGTACTTC. Its translation is CSGGDSLTYNEQYF.

V and J are TRBV6-5 and TRBJ2-1, with D uncertain. The CDR3 runs 12 residues. V lost 3 bases and J 15 bases, leaving 15 bases between the germline ends. Germline V CDR1 and CDR2: MNHEY, SVGAGI. DNA for the CDR3: TGTGCCAGCAGTTATGGGCAGCGCTCATGGTTCTTC. Its translation: CASSYGQRSWFF.

The gene calls are TRBV12-3 or TRBV12-4 and TRBJ2-3, with 7 bases lining up with TRBD2. CDR3 length: 17 amino acids. V trimming: 7 bases; J trimming: 3 bases; junction bases outside the gene matches: 16. The CDR3 region is CASTRRRAGERTDTQYF. For the CDR3, the DNA is TGTGCCAGCACCCGACGTCGGGCGGGGGAGAGGACAGATACGCAGTATTTT.

This clonotype was observed many times. The genes are TRBV28 and TRBJ2-5, with 9 bases that match TRBD1. CDR3 length: 15 amino acids. CDR1 MDHEN and CDR2 SYDVKM come from the germline V gene. The V segment lost 4 bases and the J segment 4 bases; nucleotides outside the gene matches: 7. The CDR3 region is CASSSLTGGSETQYF. The CDR3 DNA sequence: TGTGCCAGCAGTTCGCTTACAGGGGGCTCAGAGACCCAGTACTTC.

This rearrangement joins TRBV27 to TRBJ1-2; D gene uncertain. The germline gives CDR1 MNHEY, CDR2 SMNVEV (reference sequence). Trimming stripped 4 bases from V and 2 bases from J, with 11 bases between. CDR3 size: 14 residues. CDR3: CASSSVSENYGYTF. CDR3 nucleotides: TGTGCCAGCAGTTCAGTGTCGGAAAACTATGGCTACACCTTC.

The rearrangement uses TRBV20-1 and TRBJ2-5, with a possible D match to TRBD1 (5 bases). The V gene lost 0 bases and the J gene lost 5 bases, with 13 bases spanning the gap. The CDR3 totals 14 residues. Germline V gene lookup returns CDR1 DFQATT and CDR2 SNEGSKA (reference sequence). The CDR3 loop is CSARDQGRHETQYF. For the CDR3, the DNA is TGCAGTGCTAGAGATCAGGGTCGGCACGAGACCCAGTACTTC.

This clonotype turned up a few times. V is TRBV5-5 and J is TRBJ1-2; D gene ambiguous. The V gene lost 5 bases and the J gene lost 2 bases, with 13 bases spanning the gap. The CDR3 spans 14 residues. The germline gives CDR1 SGHKS, CDR2 YYEKEE (reference sequence). CDR3 sequence reads: CASSPAQENYGYTF. DNA for the CDR3: TGTGCCAGCAGTCCCGCCCAGGAGAACTATGGCTACACCTTC.

This clonotype was counted at least ten times. This sequence joins TRBV5-1 and TRBJ2-1; D gene ambiguous. The V end was cut by 3 bases, the J end by 5 bases, with 12 bases between. CDR1 SGHRS and CDR2 YFSETQ come from the germline V gene. This CDR3 spans 14 amino acids. CDR3 nucleotide sequence: TGCGCCAGCAGCTCGCCGGACCGAAACAATGAGCAGTTCTTC. Protein: CASSSPDRNNEQFF.